This TCR beta chain comes out of a study of cytomegalovirus exposure and HLA in healthy donors. Study findings and constraints: Later on, an analysis tied roughly 17,000 TCR beta sequences to HLA alleles at 0.05 false discovery rate. Some public TCRs appeared in many individuals, while most sequences were rare. Previous analysis showed most TCR beta V segments were productive about 87% or about 30% of the time.

13 Jbeta primers and 60 Vbeta primers were used for the PCR. Profiling relied on immunoSEQ multiplex PCR, and the TCRdb table lists in-frame clones only, not all of them. The sample table includes 35,000 to 45,000 clones. The donors, nominally healthy at sampling, likely had unrecorded immune exposures. As to this clone: Its target is unknown.

The CDR3 loop spans 14 amino acids. J lost 1 base, V lost 6 bases, and 6 bases had no gene match. The germline CDR1 and CDR2 sequences are MNHEY and SVGAGI. Sequencing was carried out using PBMCs. The V gene is TRBV6-5, the J gene TRBJ2-7, with 7 bases lining up with TRBD1. The sequence was collected from a man aged 25-45 years in good health and CMV-seronegative. The CDR3: CASRAGTASYEQYF. Here the CDR3 DNA reads TGTGCCAGCAGAGCCGGGACAGCTTCCTACGAGCAGTACTTC.